These 22 T cell receptor beta chains originate from one sample sequenced in a study of blood T cell repertoires in COVID-19. Method: immunoSEQ multiplex PCR; TCRdb's copy keeps in-frame clones and lacks some. Of about 120,000 clones listed, around 85% were seen once; the top ten hold 10% to 15%. Sequencing input: peripheral blood. These TCRs come from a human donor in a cohort sampled during active COVID-19.

The chain uses TRBV7-8 and TRBJ1-6, with a tentative D call TRBD1 (6 bases). Germline V gene data show CDR1 as SGHVS and CDR2 as FQNEAQ. V lost 1 base to trimming and J lost 2 bases, with 6 bases between them. This CDR3 contains 15 residues. The CDR3 sequence: CASSLDRAYNSPLHF. Here the CDR3 DNA reads TGTGCCAGCAGCTTAGACAGGGCCTATAATTCACCCCTCCACTTT.

This chain joins TRBV11-2 and TRBJ1-2; TRBD1 matches 7 bases. V shed 2 bases and J 4 bases; nucleotides not matched to a gene: 10. Germline values: CDR1 SGHAT, CDR2 FQNNGV. This CDR3 has 16 residues. The CDR3 spells CASSLQGGQPVYGYTF. CDR3 coding DNA: TGTGCCAGCAGCTTACAAGGGGGACAGCCAGTCTATGGCTACACCTTC.

The chain links TRBV9 to TRBJ1-1; TRBD1 agrees at 8 bases. CDR1 SGDLS and CDR2 YYNGEE come from the germline V gene. V shed 7 bases and J 1 base; nucleotides not matched to a gene: 15. CDR3 size: 17 residues. The chain's CDR3 is CASGGLGTGQGNTEAFF. In DNA form, the CDR3 reads TGTGCCAGCGGGGGGCTTGGAACAGGACAGGGGAACACTGAAGCTTTCTTT.

J is TRBJ2-1 and V is TRBV2; 10 bases line up with TRBD1. Germline assignment: CDR1 SNHLY and CDR2 FYNNEI. The CDR3 consists of 17 residues. V was pared by 4 bases and J by 15 bases, with 21 bases of the junction left unmatched. The CDR3 sequence: CASSAVPVGTGVIIPFF. DNA for the CDR3: TGTGCCAGCAGTGCCGTCCCAGTTGGGACAGGGGTTATAATTCCGTTCTTC.

J is TRBJ1-4 and V is TRBV4-1, with TRBD1 identical over 8 bases. The germline gives CDR1 MGHRA, CDR2 YSYEKL. This CDR3 comprises 14 residues. The J segment lost 8 bases and the V segment lost 3 bases, leaving 5 bases of the junction unmatched. The CDR3 sequence is CASSHTGGGEKLFF. The DNA for the CDR3 is TGCGCCAGCAGCCACACAGGGGGAGGGGAAAAACTGTTTTTT.

This clone has only a few counts. The rearrangement links TRBV5-5 to TRBJ1-6; TRBD1 matches 9 bases. The CDR3 contains 16 residues. The germline V gene has CDR1 SGHKS and CDR2 YYEKEE (reference sequence). V gave up 2 bases and J gave up 10 bases; unmatched junction bases: 10. The CDR3 here is CASSFLTGTGQSPLHF. In DNA form, the CDR3 reads TGTGCCAGCAGCTTCCTCACCGGGACAGGGCAATCACCCCTCCACTTT.

This clone appeared once. The rearrangement links TRBV5-1 to TRBJ1-3; D call uncertain. The ends were cut back, 1 base at V and 0 bases at J, with 14 bases in the middle. The CDR3 has 17 residues. Germline assignment: CDR1 SGHRS and CDR2 YFSETQ. CDR3 nucleotides: TGCGCCAGCAGCTTGTACCCTCGGCAGGACTCTGGAAACACCATATATTTT. Translation gives CASSLYPRQDSGNTIYF.

V and J are TRBV3-1 (or the pseudogene TRBV3-2) and TRBJ2-1; perhaps TRBD2 as D (5 bases). Deletions cut 1 base from V and 4 bases from J, with 14 bases between. Looked up from germline, CDR1 is LGHDT and CDR2 is YNNKEL (reference sequence). This CDR3 comprises 16 residues. CDR3 sequence reads: CASSQARTRPYNEQFF. CDR3 DNA: TGTGCCAGCAGCCAAGCGAGAACTAGGCCTTACAATGAGCAGTTCTTC.

This rearrangement joins TRBV7-2 to TRBJ1-1; the D gene is possibly TRBD1 (6 bases). The CDR3 is made up of 15 amino acids. The germline gives CDR1 SGHTA, CDR2 FQGNSA. Trimming took 5 bases from V and 4 from J, leaving 17 bases between them. CDR3 nucleotides: TGTGCCAGCAGCCCGTGGACAGTAGATACCACTGAAGCTTTCTTT. Protein sequence: CASSPWTVDTTEAFF.

The V gene is TRBV20-1, the J gene TRBJ2-7; D uncertain. This CDR3 has 10 residues. The V end was cut by 8 bases, the J end by 5 bases, with 10 bases between. CDR1 DFQATT and CDR2 SNEGSKA come from the germline V gene (reference sequence). The CDR3 nucleotides are TGCAGTCGAGAGGTGGACGAGCAGTACTTC. It is translated as CSREVDEQYF.

As DNA, the CDR3 is TGTGCCTGGAGTCCCAACCCGATTAAAGACAGGGGAGGTCAGCCCCAGCATTTT. It is translated as CAWSPNPIKDRGGQPQHF. The chain is built from TRBV30 and TRBJ1-5, with 8 positions matching TRBD1. The CDR3 loop spans 18 amino acids. V shed 2 bases, J shed 6 bases, and the junction held 18 bases outside the gene matches. CDR1 is GTSNPN, CDR2 SVGIG, per germline (reference sequence).

This chain uses TRBV7-2 with TRBJ2-3; a weak D match, TRBD2 (6 bases). V lost 5 bases and J lost 0, with 12 bases in between. This CDR3 region has 15 residues. Germline V CDR1 and CDR2: SGHTA, FQGNSA. In DNA form, the CDR3 reads TGTGCCAGCAGCCCCCGTAGCGGAAGCACAGATACGCAGTATTTT. It specifies CASSPRSGSTDTQYF.

The chain is built from TRBV10-3 and TRBJ1-1, with 8 bases identical to TRBD1. Germline CDR1 reads ENHRY; CDR2 reads SYGVKD. J lost 0 bases, V lost 6 bases, and 15 bases had no gene match. This CDR3 spans 18 amino acids. Written as DNA, the CDR3 is TGTGCCATCAGCCCCCTCATTCTGACAGGGGACATGAACACTGAAGCTTTCTTT. Translating gives CAISPLILTGDMNTEAFF.

The chain has TRBV4-2 and TRBJ2-7; D might be TRBD2 (5 bases). V gave up 0 bases and J gave up 2 bases, with 11 bases separating them. This CDR3 is built from 15 residues. CDR1 LGHNA and CDR2 YNFKEQ come from the germline V gene. The CDR3 is CASSQDHGSAYEQYF. CDR3 bases: TGTGCCAGCAGCCAAGATCATGGTAGCGCCTACGAGCAGTACTTC.

This clone was counted once. For the CDR3, the DNA is TGTGCCAGCACCCTGGGCCTCTCCCCGATGGGCTACACCTTC. This translates into CASTLGLSPMGYTF. The V and J genes are TRBV7-9 and TRBJ1-2; D uncertain. Germline V gives CDR1 SEHNR, CDR2 FQNEAQ (reference sequence). The CDR3 consists of 14 residues. V was shortened by 7 bases and J by 8 bases, with 20 bases between the two germline ends.

The V and J genes are TRBV6-5 and TRBJ1-2; D unclear. Germline values: CDR1 MNHEY, CDR2 SVGAGI. The CDR3 consists of 15 residues. With 7 bases removed from V and 4 bases from J, the gap between germline ends came to 19 bases. This CDR3 reads CASTRSGKDGYGYTF. The CDR3 nucleotides read TGTGCCAGCACCAGATCCGGGAAGGATGGCTATGGCTACACCTTC.

The V call is TRBV24-1, the J call TRBJ2-2, with 15 positions matching TRBD2. Germline CDR1 and CDR2: KGHDR and SFDVKD. Germline trimming cut 4 bases from V and 6 bases from J; bases unmatched to any gene: 8. This CDR3 contains 18 residues. CDR3 in DNA: TGTGCCACCAGTGAGCCGGGACTAGCGGGGGGTTTCGCCGGGGAGCTGTTTTTT. This translates into CATSEPGLAGGFAGELFF.

The chain joins TRBV19 to TRBJ2-3; the match to TRBD1 covers 12 bases. The ends lost 4 bases at V and 6 bases at J; junction bases unmatched: 8. There are 16 residues in the CDR3. Germline assignment: CDR1 LNHDA and CDR2 SQIVND (reference sequence). For the CDR3, the DNA is TGTGCCAGTAGTACGGGACAGGGGGCAGGTCGGGATACGCAGTATTTT. This translates into CASSTGQGAGRDTQYF.

V gene TRBV11-2 combines with J gene TRBJ1-2, with a weak D call TRBD1 (6 bases). Germline V gene sequence: CDR1 SGHAT, CDR2 FQNNGV. This CDR3 region has 15 residues. V was cut by 2 bases and J by 5 bases, with 15 bases left in between. CDR3 amino acids: CASSLSAGVTYGYTF. In DNA, the CDR3 is TGTGCCAGCAGCTTATCTGCAGGGGTTACATATGGCTACACCTTC.

The rearrangement uses TRBV6-5 and TRBJ2-1; 8 bases are shared with TRBD1. V was clipped by 7 bases and J by 8 bases; unmatched bases: 7. Looked up from germline, CDR1 is MNHEY and CDR2 is SVGAGI. The CDR3 extends over 13 amino acids. The chain's CDR3 is CASNPTGGDEQFF. The DNA for the CDR3 is TGTGCCAGCAACCCCACAGGGGGAGATGAGCAGTTCTTC.

This sequence joins TRBV4-3 and TRBJ2-5, with a tentative D call TRBD1 (6 bases). Germline V gene data show CDR1 as LGHNA and CDR2 as YSLEER. The CDR3 length is 15 residues. Trimming cost V 0 bases and J 5 bases, with 13 bases left between them. The CDR3 DNA reads as TGCGCCAGCAGCCAAGATCCGGCAGGGGCCGAGACCCAGTACTTC. Protein product: CASSQDPAGAETQYF.

This clone occurred once. The genes are TRBV7-2 and TRBJ2-5; D call uncertain. V lost 2 bases to trimming and J lost 4 bases, with 8 bases between them. Germline V lookup: CDR1 SGHTA, CDR2 FQGNSA. The CDR3 spans 13 residues. In nucleotides, the CDR3 is TGTGCCAGCAGCTTACGGTTCTCAGAGACCCAGTACTTC. This translates into CASSLRFSETQYF.